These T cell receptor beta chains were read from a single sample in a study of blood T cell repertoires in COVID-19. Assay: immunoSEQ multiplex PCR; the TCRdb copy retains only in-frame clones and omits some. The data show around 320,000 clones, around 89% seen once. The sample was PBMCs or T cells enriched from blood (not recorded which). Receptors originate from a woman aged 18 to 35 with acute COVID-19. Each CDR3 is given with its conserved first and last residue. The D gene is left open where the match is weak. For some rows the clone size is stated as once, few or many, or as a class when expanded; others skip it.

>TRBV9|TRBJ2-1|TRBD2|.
CASRSLGLAGLEQFF
TGTGCCAGCAGGTCTCTGGGACTAGCGGGACTAGAGCAGTTCTTC
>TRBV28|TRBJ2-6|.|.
CATTESSGANVLTF
TGTGCCACGACAGAGAGCTCTGGGGCCAACGTCCTGACTTTC
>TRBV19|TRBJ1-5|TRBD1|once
CASSKPRQGGGNNQPQHF
TGTGCCAGTAGTAAACCCCGACAGGGTGGGGGAAACAATCAGCCCCAGCATTTT
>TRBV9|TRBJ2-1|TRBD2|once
CASSVLAGEQFF
TGTGCCAGCAGCGTACTAGCGGGTGAGCAGTTCTTC
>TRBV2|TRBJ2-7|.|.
CASSEIRTVFSYEQYF
TGTGCCAGCAGTGAAATAAGAACAGTTTTTTCCTACGAGCAGTACTTC
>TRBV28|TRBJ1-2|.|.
CATLSGGNYGYTF
TGTGCCACCCTGTCGGGGGGTAACTATGGCTACACCTTC
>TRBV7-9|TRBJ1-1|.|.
CASSARGANTEAFF
TGTGCCAGCAGCGCCAGGGGAGCGAACACTGAAGCTTTCTTT
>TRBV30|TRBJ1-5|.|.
CAWSVQGGGWPQHF
TGTGCCTGGAGTGTACAGGGCGGTGGATGGCCCCAGCATTTT
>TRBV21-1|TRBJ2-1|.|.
CASSIRQGVNEQFF
TGTGCCAGCAGCATTCGACAGGGGGTCAATGAGCAGTTCTTC
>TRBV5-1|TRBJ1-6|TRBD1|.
CASSLRTGAQNSPLHF
TGCGCCAGCAGCTTAAGGACAGGGGCCCAGAATTCACCCCTCCACTTT
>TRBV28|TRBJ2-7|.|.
CATHTGEANEQYF
TGTGCCACCCATACAGGGGAGGCGAACGAGCAGTACTTC
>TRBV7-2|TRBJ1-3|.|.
CASSSTGTGNTIYF
TGTGCCAGCAGCTCGACAGGAACTGGAAACACCATATATTTT
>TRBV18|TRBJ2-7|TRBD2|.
CASSRGTSGRIDEQYF
TGTGCCAGCTCACGCGGGACTAGCGGGAGGATAGACGAGCAGTACTTC
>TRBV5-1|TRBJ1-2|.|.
CASSLNENYGYTF
TGCGCCAGCAGCTTGAACGAGAACTATGGCTACACCTTC
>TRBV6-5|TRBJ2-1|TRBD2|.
CASRGSGRDEQFF
TGTGCCAGCAGGGGTAGCGGGAGGGATGAGCAGTTCTTC
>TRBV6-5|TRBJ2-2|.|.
CASSYTVVGELFF
TGTGCCAGCAGTTACACCGTAGTCGGGGAGCTGTTTTTT
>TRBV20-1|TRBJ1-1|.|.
CSASGETEAFF
TGCAGTGCTTCAGGGGAAACTGAAGCTTTCTTT
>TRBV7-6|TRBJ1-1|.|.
CASSLRGKGTEAFF
TGTGCCAGCAGCTTAAGGGGGAAGGGCACTGAAGCTTTCTTT
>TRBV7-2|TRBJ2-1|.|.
CASSFQGYNEQFF
TGTGCCAGCAGCTTCCAGGGGTACAATGAGCAGTTCTTC
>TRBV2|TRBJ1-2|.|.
CASSEIREVRGYTF
TGTGCCAGCAGTGAGATCAGGGAGGTGAGGGGCTACACCTTC
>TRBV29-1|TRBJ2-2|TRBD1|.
CSVGQGAGELFF
TGCAGCGTTGGTCAGGGGGCCGGGGAGCTGTTTTTT
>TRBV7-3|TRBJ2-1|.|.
CASSLMGVDNEQFF
TGTGCCAGCAGCTTAATGGGAGTCGACAATGAGCAGTTCTTC
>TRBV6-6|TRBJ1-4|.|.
CASSPLWGGNEKLFF
TGTGCCAGCAGTCCCCTTTGGGGGGGAAATGAAAAACTGTTTTTT
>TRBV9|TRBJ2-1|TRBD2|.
CASSVTSGIGYEQFF
TGTGCCAGCAGCGTAACTAGCGGGATTGGGTATGAGCAGTTCTTC
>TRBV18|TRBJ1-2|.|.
CASSPSATPEGYTF
TGTGCCAGCTCACCGTCCGCCACCCCCGAGGGCTACACCTTC
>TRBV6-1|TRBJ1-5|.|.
CASSEGRSGIYSNQPQHF
TGTGCCAGCAGTGAAGGAAGGTCAGGAATTTATAGCAATCAGCCCCAGCATTTT
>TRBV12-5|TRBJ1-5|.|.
CASGSLNQPQHF
TGTGCTAGTGGTTCCCTAAATCAGCCCCAGCATTTT
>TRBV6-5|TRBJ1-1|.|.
CASSPPPGNTEAFF
TGTGCCAGCAGTCCTCCACCGGGAAACACTGAAGCTTTCTTT
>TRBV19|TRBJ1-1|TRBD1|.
CASSNPHRTGDTEAFF
TGTGCCAGTAGTAATCCCCACAGGACAGGGGACACTGAAGCTTTCTTT
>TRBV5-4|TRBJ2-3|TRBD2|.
CASSLAHGRVDTQYF
TGTGCCAGCAGCTTGGCCCACGGGAGGGTTGATACGCAGTATTTT
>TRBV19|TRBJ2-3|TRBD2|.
CASTAYSPGLGSTDTQYF
TGTGCCAGTACGGCCTATTCTCCGGGACTAGGATCCACAGATACGCAGTATTTT
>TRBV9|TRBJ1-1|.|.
CASSQGVGSEAFF
TGTGCCAGCAGCCAAGGGGTGGGTAGTGAAGCTTTCTTT
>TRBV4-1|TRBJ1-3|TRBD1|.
CASSQDYGQGTIYF
TGCGCCAGCAGCCAAGATTATGGACAGGGGACCATATATTTT
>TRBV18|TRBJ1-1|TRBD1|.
CASSLGQGDTEAFF
TGTGCCAGCTCACTGGGACAGGGCGACACTGAAGCTTTCTTT
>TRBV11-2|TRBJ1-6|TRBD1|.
CASSLGGGWGQGASPLHF
TGTGCCAGCAGCTTAGGAGGGGGTTGGGGACAGGGCGCTTCACCCCTCCACTTT
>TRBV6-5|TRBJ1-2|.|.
CASSYRASNYGYTF
TGTGCCAGCAGTTACAGAGCCTCGAACTATGGCTACACCTTC
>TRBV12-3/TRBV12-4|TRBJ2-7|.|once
CASNRDNYEQYF
TGTGCCAGCAACCGGGATAACTACGAGCAGTACTTC
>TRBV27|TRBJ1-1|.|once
CASSFGGARNTEAFF
TGTGCCAGCAGTTTTGGAGGGGCCAGAAACACTGAAGCTTTCTTT
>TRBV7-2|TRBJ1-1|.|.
CASSFPLRGRTPSTEAFF
TGTGCCAGCAGCTTCCCTCTCAGGGGTAGGACCCCCTCCACTGAAGCTTTCTTT
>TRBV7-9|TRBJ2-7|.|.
CASSLEWANGYEQYF
TGTGCCAGCAGCTTAGAATGGGCCAACGGCTACGAGCAGTACTTC
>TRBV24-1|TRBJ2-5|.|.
CATSGTGKETQYF
TGTGCCACCAGTGGGACGGGGAAAGAGACCCAGTACTTC
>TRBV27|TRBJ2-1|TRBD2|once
CASSLGTSGYNEQFF
TGTGCCAGCAGTCTAGGGACTAGCGGCTACAATGAGCAGTTCTTC
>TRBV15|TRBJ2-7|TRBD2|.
CATSVVPGLAAKTGYEQYF
TGTGCCACCAGCGTCGTCCCGGGACTAGCGGCCAAAACAGGCTACGAGCAGTACTTC
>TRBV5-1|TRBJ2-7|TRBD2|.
CASSLNLAGVYEQYF
TGCGCCAGCAGCTTGAACCTAGCGGGAGTATACGAGCAGTACTTC
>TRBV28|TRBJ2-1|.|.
CASSLPGVTEQFF
TGTGCCAGCAGTTTGCCGGGAGTCACTGAGCAGTTCTTC